The 23 T cell receptor beta chains below all came from one sample that was sequenced in a study of blood T cell repertoires in COVID-19. TCRdb's table, derived via immunoSEQ multiplex PCR, lists solely in-frame clones and lacks some. This sample has a few hundred thousand clones, with more than 80% found just once. Material for sequencing was peripheral blood. These receptors originate from a young man who had recovered from COVID-19.

The chain recombines TRBV2 with TRBJ2-2, with D hard to call. Germline V lookup: CDR1 SNHLY, CDR2 FYNNEI. The CDR3 extends over 14 amino acids. V was clipped by 5 bases and J by 4 bases, with 11 bases between them. The CDR3 spells CASSLESGTGELFF. Written as DNA, the CDR3 is TGTGCCAGCAGTCTCGAATCGGGCACCGGGGAGCTGTTTTTT.

This clone was seen a single time. The rearrangement links TRBV30 to TRBJ1-1, with a possible D match to TRBD1 (6 bases). Trimming cost V 0 bases and J 0 bases, with 14 bases left between them. The length of the CDR3 is 16 residues. Germline CDR1 and CDR2: GTSNPN and SVGIG (reference sequence). The CDR3, as DNA: TGTGCCTGGAGTGTCCTGGGGGCCGGGATGAACACTGAAGCTTTCTTT. This codes for CAWSVLGAGMNTEAFF.

J is TRBJ2-2 and V is TRBV10-3, with 11 positions matching TRBD2. Germline CDR1 ENHRY, CDR2 SYGVKD. With 4 bases clipped from V and 6 bases from J, the junction kept 4 bases outside the gene matches. This CDR3 spans 15 amino acids. CDR3 DNA: TGTGCCATCAGTGGAGTAGCGGGGGGGGCCGGGGAGCTGTTTTTT. This codes for CAISGVAGGAGELFF.

The chain couples TRBV20-1 to TRBJ1-4; no firm D call. The CDR3 consists of 13 residues. In germline, CDR1 is DFQATT, CDR2 SNEGSKA (reference sequence). The ends were cut back, 3 bases at V and 7 bases at J, with 12 bases in the middle. In DNA form, the CDR3 reads TGCAGTGCTAGTGTCTTAGGGAGTGAAAAACTGTTTTTT. Protein product: CSASVLGSEKLFF.

The chain uses TRBV7-6 and TRBJ1-6, with 8 bases matching TRBD1. V lost 0 bases and J lost 9; bases outside the gene matches: 7. CDR3 length equals 16 residues. Germline V lookup: CDR1 SGHVS, CDR2 FNYEAQ. Here the CDR3 reads CASSLARGPSLSPLHF. DNA of the CDR3: TGTGCCAGCAGCTTAGCCAGGGGGCCTTCTCTTTCACCCCTCCACTTT.

The gene calls are TRBV6-5 and TRBJ2-5; 10 nucleotides agree with TRBD2. With V trimmed by 3 bases and J by 3 bases, 7 bases remained unmatched. The germline V gene encodes CDR1 MNHEY and CDR2 SVGAGI. The CDR3 has 16 residues. CDR3 residues: CASSYGSSGSEETQYF. The CDR3 nucleotides read TGTGCCAGCAGTTATGGATCTAGCGGGAGCGAAGAGACCCAGTACTTC.

This chain connects TRBV4-1 to TRBJ2-7; 7 bases line up with TRBD2. V lost 4 bases and J lost 0; bases outside the gene matches: 6. CDR1 MGHRA and CDR2 YSYEKL come from the germline V gene. There are 15 residues in the CDR3. CDR3 DNA sequence: TGCGCCAGCAGCCTCGAGGGCGGGAGCTCCTACGAGCAGTACTTC. Its translation: CASSLEGGSSYEQYF.

This rearrangement joins TRBV13 to TRBJ2-7, with no clear D. Trimming took 2 bases from V and 2 from J, leaving 4 bases between them. CDR1 and CDR2 (germline): PRHDT, FYEKMQ (reference sequence). The CDR3 length is 12 residues. This chain's CDR3 is CASSLSTYEQYF. Written as DNA, the CDR3 is TGTGCCAGCAGCTTATCTACCTACGAGCAGTACTTC.

This clone was seen just once. This chain links TRBV19 with TRBJ1-1, with a possible D match to TRBD1 (5 bases). Per the germline V gene, CDR1 is LNHDA and CDR2 is SQIVND (reference sequence). The ends were cut back, 3 bases at V and 5 bases at J, with 13 bases in the middle. This CDR3 comprises 14 residues. The CDR3 sequence is CASSMVGGETEAFF. The CDR3 DNA sequence: TGTGCCAGTAGTATGGTGGGGGGGGAGACTGAAGCTTTCTTT.

This sequence joins TRBV7-6 and TRBJ1-3, with D possibly matching TRBD1 (6 bases). From germline, CDR1 is SGHVS and CDR2 FNYEAQ. This CDR3 is built from 15 residues. Trimming cost V 2 bases and J 2 bases, with 10 bases left between them. CDR3 region: CASSLQGFTGNTIYF. In DNA, the CDR3 is TGTGCCAGCAGCTTACAGGGGTTTACTGGAAACACCATATATTTT.

The rearrangement joins TRBV6-1 to TRBJ1-6, with TRBD1 as a possible D gene (5 bases). The germline V and J ends were trimmed by 0 bases and 3 bases, with 9 bases remaining between them. CDR1 is MNHNS, CDR2 SASEGT, per germline. The CDR3 is 16 residues long. The CDR3 region has the DNA TGTGCCAGCAGTGAAGCCAGGGAAATCTATAATTCACCCCTCCACTTT. Its translation is CASSEAREIYNSPLHF.

The genes are TRBV6-5 and TRBJ1-2, with 8 bases aligning to TRBD1. The V gene's germline CDR1 is MNHEY and CDR2 SVGAGI. CDR3 length equals 10 residues. Germline trimming cut 11 bases from V and 6 bases from J; bases unmatched to any gene: 2. The CDR3 is CAATGDGYTF. CDR3 nucleotide sequence: TGTGCCGCGACAGGGGATGGCTACACCTTC.

The J gene is TRBJ2-3, the V gene TRBV9; 7 nucleotides agree with TRBD1. The CDR3 loop spans 14 amino acids. The V and J ends lost 3 bases and 3 bases, in that order; junction bases with no gene match: 4. Germline-derived CDR1 and CDR2 are SGDLS and YYNGEE. The CDR3 nucleotides are TGTGCCAGCAGCGCCGACAGGGCGACAGATACGCAGTATTTT. Amino acid sequence: CASSADRATDTQYF.

The genes are TRBV23-1 and TRBJ2-5, with a weak D call TRBD2 (5 bases). TRBV23-1 is annotated as an ORF whose role is uncertain. V lost 4 bases and J lost 1, with 13 bases in between. This CDR3 region has 15 residues. The CDR3 loop reads CASSPTGILQETQYF. CDR3 bases: TGCGCCAGCAGTCCTACCGGGATCCTCCAAGAGACCCAGTACTTC.

The rearrangement joins TRBV19 to TRBJ1-2, with a weak D call TRBD1 (5 bases). Germline V CDR1 and CDR2: LNHDA, SQIVND (reference sequence). Trimming left V 3 bases short and J 3 bases short, with 11 bases between. This CDR3 has 14 amino acids. CDR3 in amino acids: CASSIPGDYYGYTF. The CDR3 DNA is TGTGCCAGTAGTATTCCGGGGGACTACTATGGCTACACCTTC. Using reference TRBV19 and TRBJ1-2 for the parts outside the CDR3, the full variable domain is DGGITQSPKYLFRKEGQNVTLSCEQNLNHDAMYWYRQDPGQGLRLIYYSQIVNDFQKGDIAEGYSVSREKKESFPLTVTSAQKNPTAFYLCASSIPGDYYGYTFGSGTRLTVV.

This chain uses TRBV25-1 with TRBJ2-7; the D gene is possibly TRBD2 (6 bases). The CDR3 sequence is 16 residues long. Germline lookup yields CDR1 MGHDK and CDR2 SYGVNS. Trimming shortened V by 4 bases and J by 6 bases, and 22 bases separated the two germline ends. The CDR3 spells CASSVRDFVYPFEQYF. The CDR3 DNA is TGTGCCAGCAGTGTCAGGGACTTCGTATACCCTTTCGAGCAGTACTTC.

The V and J genes are TRBV6-6 and TRBJ2-7; 14 nucleotides align to TRBD2. Germline CDR1 and CDR2: MNHNY and SVGAGI (reference sequence). The CDR3 is made up of 16 amino acids. Losses at the gene ends were 4 bases for V and 3 bases for J; bases not matched to a gene: 5. The CDR3 DNA is TGTGCCAGCAGTTCCGGGACTAGCGGGAGTTTCTACGAGCAGTACTTC. As protein: CASSSGTSGSFYEQYF.

The chain has TRBV7-9 and TRBJ2-5; D perhaps matches TRBD2 (6 bases). CDR1 is SEHNR and CDR2 is FQNEAQ in the germline V gene (reference sequence). The CDR3 runs to 16 residues. The V end was cut by 4 bases, the J end by 5 bases, with 20 bases between. The CDR3 loop reads CASSYLTGTAGETQYF. For the CDR3, the DNA is TGTGCCAGCAGCTACCTGACCGGGACGGCGGGGGAGACCCAGTACTTC.

This chain uses TRBV27 with TRBJ1-1, with D perhaps TRBD1 (5 bases). With 6 bases removed from V and 4 bases from J, the gap between germline ends came to 30 bases. The CDR3 covers 19 residues. CDR1 and CDR2 (germline): MNHEY, SMNVEV (reference sequence). The CDR3 loop is CASSPSIREGSRKGTEAFF. The CDR3, as DNA: TGTGCCAGCAGCCCCTCAATCAGGGAGGGATCGCGAAAAGGCACTGAAGCTTTCTTT.

The rearrangement links TRBV20-1 to TRBJ1-1, with TRBD1 matching 11 bases. From germline, CDR1 is DFQATT and CDR2 SNEGSKA (reference sequence). Unmatched junction bases numbered 2, after V lost 3 bases and J lost 2 bases. There are 14 residues in the CDR3. CDR3 in amino acids: CSASWTGGNTEAFF. The CDR3 region has the DNA TGCAGTGCTAGTTGGACAGGGGGCAACACTGAAGCTTTCTTT.

The chain joins TRBV3-1 (or the pseudogene TRBV3-2) to TRBJ2-1; 8 nucleotides agree with TRBD1. The CDR3 is 14 residues long. Trimming cost V 3 bases and J 6 bases; bases outside gene matches: 4. CDR1 is LGHDT, CDR2 YNNKEL, per germline (reference sequence). The CDR3: CASSQTGDFNEQFF. In DNA, the CDR3 is TGTGCCAGCAGCCAGACAGGGGACTTCAATGAGCAGTTCTTC.

This sequence joins TRBV27 and TRBJ1-5, with 9 bases aligning to TRBD1. This CDR3 spans 14 amino acids. CDR1 MNHEY and CDR2 SMNVEV come from the germline V gene (reference sequence). The V and J ends lost 7 bases and 3 bases, in that order; junction bases with no gene match: 4. CDR3: CASTWDRDNQPQHF. CDR3 sequence (DNA): TGTGCCAGCACCTGGGACAGGGACAATCAGCCCCAGCATTTT.

This sequence joins TRBV4-1 and TRBJ1-5, with 9 bases aligning to TRBD1. Germline assignment: CDR1 MGHRA and CDR2 YSYEKL. This CDR3 is built from 17 residues. After removal of 0 bases from V and 1 base from J, the junction contained 4 bases not matched to a gene. The CDR3 sequence is CASSQEVQGASNQPQHF. The CDR3 bases are TGCGCCAGCAGCCAAGAAGTACAGGGGGCGAGCAATCAGCCCCAGCATTTT.